The rows below give T cell receptor beta chains drawn from one sample of a study of T-cell memory formation after mild COVID-19. TCRdb ran MiXCR on the 5' RACE reads and lists one entry per CDR3 protein. The table lists roughly 260,000 distinct CDR3 sequences, about 17% of them singletons. The sequenced sample was PBMCs or a T cell subset sorted from them (not recorded which). Receptor source: a man aged 18 to 30 who had mild COVID-19 (a few samples of this study predate the infection). Cell type and time point are not known. CDR3s include the opening cysteine and the closing phenylalanine or tryptophan. Each record gives: D gene, clone size, J gene, V gene, CDR3 DNA, CDR3 protein. A D gene is named only where the DNA matches it firmly. Not every row has a clone size; where given, it reads once, few, many or a size class.

TRBD1 | - | TRBJ2-5 | TRBV6-1 | TGTGCCAGCTTGCGGGACAGGGGTAGGGAGACCCAGTACTTC | CASLRDRGRETQYF
- | few | TRBJ1-2 | TRBV7-9 | TGTGCCAGCAGCTTAGCAGGCAGGGAGAATGGCTACACCTTC | CASSLAGRENGYTF
- | - | TRBJ1-2 | TRBV6-1 | TGTGCCAGCAGCCCCGAGACAGGCTCCTATGGCTACACCTTC | CASSPETGSYGYTF
TRBD1 | few | TRBJ2-5 | TRBV23-1 | TGCGCCAGCAGTCAGCCACCCGGGGACAGGGAGCAAGAGACCCAGTACTTC | CASSQPPGDREQETQYF
- | - | TRBJ2-6 | TRBV11-1 | TGTGCCAGCAGCTTAAGGATCGCCTCTGGGGCCAACGTCCTGACTTTC | CASSLRIASGANVLTF
- | few | TRBJ2-5 | TRBV12-3/TRBV12-4 | TGTGCCAGCAGTCCCGACCCGAACGTAGAGACCCAGTACTTC | CASSPDPNVETQYF
- | few | TRBJ2-3 | TRBV5-1 | TGCGCCAGCAGCTTCCCAGGGGGGGGCACAGATACGCAGTATTTT | CASSFPGGGTDTQYF
- | - | TRBJ1-6 | TRBV7-9 | TGTGCCAGCAGCTCCCAGACAGGATATAATTCACCCCTCCACTTT | CASSSQTGYNSPLHF
- | - | TRBJ1-1 | TRBV5-1 | TGCGCCAGCAGCCGTACCCGGACAGACTCGGTTTTCTTT | CASSRTRTDSVFF
- | few | TRBJ1-3 | TRBV6-5 | TGTGCCAGCAGTTTCCAGGGGCAGGGCAGTGGAAACACCATATATTTT | CASSFQGQGSGNTIYF
- | once | TRBJ2-2 | TRBV9 | TGTGCCAGCAGCGTAGTCGGACAGAACACCGGGGAGCTGTTTTTT | CASSVVGQNTGELFF
TRBD2 | - | TRBJ2-2 | TRBV7-3 | TGTGCCAGCTCTAAAGCGGGGTACACCGGGGAGCTGTTTTTT | CASSKAGYTGELFF
- | - | TRBJ1-1 | TRBV15 | TGTGCCACCAGCAGGGAAACACTGAACACTGAAGCTTTCTTT | CATSRETLNTEAFF
- | - | TRBJ1-6 | TRBV5-5 | TGTGCCAGCAAGCGGTATGGGACGGAATCACCCCTCCACTTT | CASKRYGTESPLHF
TRBD1 | - | TRBJ2-4 | TRBV27 | TGTGCCAGCAGGCCTACGTCAGGGGGAAACATTCAGTACTTC | CASRPTSGGNIQYF
- | - | TRBJ1-5 | TRBV5-6 | TGTGCCAGCAGCTTGCGAAGGGGCAATCAGCCCCAGCATTTT | CASSLRRGNQPQHF
- | - | TRBJ2-7 | TRBV29-1 | TGCAGCGTTTCCAGTGAGCCCACCCGCTACGAGCAGTACTTC | CSVSSEPTRYEQYF
TRBD2 | - | TRBJ2-3 | TRBV10-3 | TGTGCCACCGCTAGCGGGGGTACAGATACGCAGTATTTT | CATASGGTDTQYF
TRBD2 | - | TRBJ2-5 | TRBV10-3 | TGTGCCATCAGTGAAGAGACTAGCGGGGGAGAGACCCAGTACTTC | CAISEETSGGETQYF
- | - | TRBJ2-5 | TRBV5-1 | TGCGCCAGCAGCTTGGCCACAGCAGGGAGAATAGAGACCCAGTACTTC | CASSLATAGRIETQYF
- | - | TRBJ1-4 | TRBV7-9 | TGTGCCAGCAGCTTTCGGGATGAAAAACTGTTTTTT | CASSFRDEKLFF
- | many | TRBJ2-4 | TRBV4-3 | TGCGCCAGCAGCCAAGAATACAGCCTAGCCAAAAACATTCAGTACTTC | CASSQEYSLAKNIQYF
- | - | TRBJ2-1 | TRBV4-3 | TGCGCCAGCAGCCAAGTGGATTCTCACAATGAGCAGTTCTTC | CASSQVDSHNEQFF
TRBD2 | - | TRBJ2-3 | TRBV20-1 | TGCAGTGCTAGCGGGGGGGCCGGAGATACGCAGTATTTT | CSASGGAGDTQYF
TRBD1 | many | TRBJ2-3 | TRBV5-1 | TGCGCCAGCACCAAACAGGGGGCTGATACGCAGTATTTT | CASTKQGADTQYF
TRBD1 | - | TRBJ1-2 | TRBV9 | TGTGCCAGCAGCGTAACACAGGGGGCGCGGGATGGCTACACCTTC | CASSVTQGARDGYTF
TRBD2 | few | TRBJ2-3 | TRBV6-6 | TGTGCCAGCAGTCCGGGTGTTAGCGGGGGTTTCACAGATACGCAGTATTTT | CASSPGVSGGFTDTQYF
- | few | TRBJ1-4 | TRBV5-1 | TGCGCCAGCAGCTTGGGGGCGGTGACTAATGAAAAACTGTTTTTT | CASSLGAVTNEKLFF
- | - | TRBJ2-7 | TRBV5-1 | TGCGCCAGCAGCCTCCACTTCGGGACCACCCCAACCTACGAGCAGTACTTC | CASSLHFGTTPTYEQYF